This T cell receptor (beta chain) comes out of a study of CD8 T cells in Susac syndrome. RNA totalling about 0.45 to 1 ug underwent reverse transcription with random hexamers. The authors amplified TCR beta CDR3 across 54 Vbeta and 13 Jbeta using immunoSEQ multiplex PCR. TCRdb re-called the immunoSEQ multiplex PCR reads with MiXCR, one entry per CDR3 protein. The profile shows 100,000 to 150,000 distinct CDR3 sequences, approximately 95% of them singletons. The sequence came from a human donor with multiple sclerosis. The sequencing sample was made of CD8+ T cells from PBMCs.

The CDR3 is CASSLVGTEAYLNTEAFF. The CDR3 nucleotides read TGCGCCAGCAGCTTGGTCGGGACAGAAGCCTATCTGAACACTGAAGCTTTCTTT. This rearrangement joins TRBV5-1 to TRBJ1-1; 7 nucleotides agree with TRBD1. With V trimmed by 0 bases and J by 0 bases, 11 bases remained unmatched. CDR1 and CDR2 from the germline V gene are SGHRS and YFSETQ. This CDR3 has 18 amino acids.